This TCR beta chain was recorded in a study of T cell changes during pregnancy in multiple sclerosis. Germline V gene data show CDR1 as SGHAT and CDR2 as FQNNGV. CDR3 size: 13 residues. Trimming pared 2 bases from V and 2 bases from J, leaving 4 bases between. Assay: immunoSEQ multiplex PCR; the TCRdb copy retains only in-frame clones and omits some. The table records about 45,000 clones, about nine tenths of them present only once. This sequence was found in a female donor with multiple sclerosis, enrolled in a pregnancy study. This chain links TRBV11-2 with TRBJ1-5; D ambiguous. Material: CD4+ T cells from peripheral blood mononuclear cells, obtained before pregnancy. For the CDR3, the DNA is TGTGCCAGCAGCTTAAGAGGCAATCAGCCCCAGCATTTT. This sequence encodes CASSLRGNQPQHF.